This T cell receptor (beta chain) was found in a study of blood T cell repertoires in COVID-19. Study context: The cDNA or gDNA used as material had been derived from T cells, B-cell-depleted T cells, or PBMCs.

Enrolled through a virtual design, the participants were between about 18 and 89 years of age and came from under 30 US areas. Membership in each cohort depended on participant-reported clinical history. What the recovered Cohort 3 donors had was two negative PCRs, clearance, or symptom resolution. The repertoire was sequenced with immunoSEQ multiplex PCR; TCRdb's copy has only in-frame clones and lacks some. Of over 250,000 clones in the sample, roughly 86% were seen once. The V gene's germline CDR1 is SGHAT and CDR2 FQNNGV. The CDR3 spans 17 residues. V shed 2 bases and J 5 bases; nucleotides not matched to a gene: 11.

The sample was PBMCs or T cells enriched from blood (not recorded which). V is TRBV11-2 and J is TRBJ1-2; TRBD1 matches 10 bases. This TCR came from a woman between 18 and 29 years old who had recovered from COVID-19. The CDR3: CASSLPLRDRGNYGYTF. CDR3 in DNA: TGTGCCAGCAGCTTACCCCTCCGGGACAGGGGTAATTATGGCTACACCTTC.